The clone carrying this T cell receptor beta chain showed up just a few times. Generated by immunoSEQ multiplex PCR, the TCRdb table keeps only in-frame clones and is missing some. The sample lists 55,000 to 65,000 clones; around 80% were seen once. Before the diagnostic colonoscopy, ulcerative colitis patients were free of immunosuppressive medication. Blood was drawn at the time of colonoscopy. This sample was taken from a study of pediatric ulcerative colitis. The CDR3 loop spans 13 amino acids. Per the germline V gene, CDR1 is LNHNV and CDR2 is YYDKDF (reference sequence). V lost 5 bases to trimming and J lost 5 bases, with 12 bases between them.

This receptor was obtained from a boy aged 10-17 years with moderate ulcerative colitis. Specimen: blood. The V and J genes are TRBV15 and TRBJ1-1, with a possible D match to TRBD1 (6 bases). The CDR3 DNA reads as TGTGCCACCAGCCAGGACAGCTTTACTGAAGCTTTCTTT. The encoded protein is CATSQDSFTEAFF.